This entry is about one T cell receptor beta chain. Antigen: not known. V lost 7 bases and J lost 2; bases outside the gene matches: 6. The CDR3 extends over 15 amino acids. In germline, CDR1 is SGHNT, CDR2 YYREEE (reference sequence). The sample is drawn from a study of T cell repertoires in cytomegalovirus infection. Study context: Indicated by public TCR beta signatures were CMV infection and matching HLA type.

Via MiXCR, TCRdb re-called the reads, giving one row per CDR3 protein. The table records hundreds of thousands of distinct CDR3 sequences, 30% to 35% of them present only once. This clonotype was obtained from a human donor in good health (CMV status not recorded). Some clones in this sample may be carry-over from other donors' samples. The sample in question was cultured PBMCs, obtained from culture after CMV antigen stimulation. The genes are TRBV5-4 and TRBJ2-6, with 7 positions matching TRBD2. Written as DNA, the CDR3 is TGTGCCAGCCAATGGGGGGGGGCTGGGGCCAACGTCCTGACTTTC. Protein product: CASQWGGAGANVLTF.